The 26 T cell receptor beta chains in this list originate from one sample, sequenced in a study of technical replicates of blood from a handful of donors. The repertoire was sequenced with immunoSEQ multiplex PCR; TCRdb's copy has only in-frame clones and lacks some. The sample has about 50,000 clones; about 94% are singletons. Sequencing used PBMCs. All receptors derive from a human donor in good health. Some clones in this sample may be carry-over from other donors' samples.

The V gene is TRBV11-3, the J gene TRBJ2-2; 9 positions agree with TRBD1. V lost 5 bases and J lost 6; bases outside the gene matches: 7. The CDR3 has 15 residues. The V gene's germline CDR1 is SGHNT and CDR2 YENEEA. CDR3 region: CASSPSTGGSGELFF. The CDR3 nucleotides are TGTGCCAGCAGCCCGTCGACAGGGGGGTCCGGGGAGCTGTTTTTT.

The chain employs TRBV2 and TRBJ2-3, with TRBD1 matching 7 bases. In germline, CDR1 is SNHLY, CDR2 FYNNEI. The CDR3 is 13 residues long. The trim removed 7 bases at V and 3 bases at J, leaving 4 bases unmatched. The CDR3, as DNA: TGTGCCAGCAATCTACAGGGGACAGATACGCAGTATTTT. Residues: CASNLQGTDTQYF.

The genes are TRBV11-2 and TRBJ2-1, with 7 bases lining up with TRBD1. Germline CDR1 SGHAT, CDR2 FQNNGV. The CDR3 has 14 residues. Germline trimming cut 8 bases from V and 10 bases from J; bases unmatched to any gene: 14. CDR3 nucleotide sequence: TGTGCCAGCGGCCCCCCCAGGGGACAGTCCGAGCAGTTCTTC. Translation gives CASGPPRGQSEQFF.

The chain combines TRBV15 with TRBJ2-7, with 7 positions matching TRBD1. The germline gives CDR1 LNHNV, CDR2 YYDKDF (reference sequence). The CDR3 is made up of 14 amino acids. Trimming at V came to 3 bases and at J to 6 bases, leaving 8 bases not matched to a gene. CDR3 residues: CATSSRITGAEQYF. CDR3 sequence (DNA): TGTGCCACCAGCAGCCGGATAACAGGGGCCGAGCAGTACTTC.

A remark on this clone: Distinct nucleotide sequences in the sample also encode this CDR3. The genes are TRBV9 and TRBJ2-7; D ambiguous. Germline V gene lookup returns CDR1 SGDLS and CDR2 YYNGEE. There are 12 residues in the CDR3. V was shortened by 3 bases and J by 0 bases, with 4 bases between the two germline ends. CDR3 region: CASSGSSYEQYF. DNA for the CDR3: TGTGCCAGCAGCGGGAGCTCCTACGAGCAGTACTTC. The variable domain in full, with the rest retrieved from reference TRBV9 and TRBJ2-7, is DSGVTQTPKHLITATGQRVTLRCSPRSGDLSVYWYQQSLDQGLQFLIQYYNGEERAKGNILERFSAQQFPDLHSELNLSSLELGDSALYFCASSGSSYEQYFGPGTRLTVT.

V usage is TRBV5-6 and J usage is TRBJ2-3, with D maybe TRBD1 (6 bases). This CDR3 has 15 amino acids. With 4 bases removed from V and 5 bases from J, the gap between germline ends came to 17 bases. Looked up from germline, CDR1 is SGHDT and CDR2 is YYEEEE. The CDR3 here is CASSPGAGDKDTQYF. The CDR3 region has the DNA TGTGCCAGCAGCCCCGGAGCAGGGGATAAAGATACGCAGTATTTT.

CDR3 bases: TGTGCCAGCAGCTTAAGCGAGTCCGTGGAGCAGTACTTC. This gives the protein CASSLSESVEQYF. This chain uses TRBV7-9 with TRBJ2-7; D unresolved. The V end was cut by 2 bases, the J end by 7 bases, with 12 bases between. Germline assignment: CDR1 SEHNR and CDR2 FQNEAQ (reference sequence). The CDR3 has 13 residues.

This rearrangement joins TRBV5-6 to TRBJ1-5, with 12 bases aligning to TRBD1. This CDR3 region has 16 residues. With 3 bases clipped from V and 7 bases from J, the junction kept 8 bases outside the gene matches. Germline-derived CDR1 and CDR2 are SGHDT and YYEEEE. The CDR3 loop reads CASSSTGTGGRQPQHF. The CDR3 region has the DNA TGTGCCAGCAGCTCCACCGGGACAGGGGGCAGACAGCCCCAGCATTTT.

The V call is TRBV2, the J call TRBJ1-2, with 8 bases matching TRBD1. The length of the CDR3 is 15 residues. CDR1 is SNHLY and CDR2 is FYNNEI in the germline V gene. V was pared by 1 base and J by 8 bases, with 9 bases of the junction left unmatched. The CDR3 sequence is CASSEGTGRLGGYTF. CDR3 sequence (DNA): TGTGCCAGCAGTGAAGGGACAGGGCGTTTGGGGGGCTACACCTTC.

J is TRBJ1-1 and V is TRBV30; 9 nucleotides align to TRBD1. The CDR3 is made up of 16 amino acids. Losses at the gene ends were 0 bases for V and 0 bases for J; bases not matched to a gene: 5. CDR1 and CDR2 from the germline V gene are GTSNPN and SVGIG (reference sequence). The chain's CDR3 is CAWSVGQGLMNTEAFF. The CDR3 coding sequence is TGTGCCTGGAGTGTTGGACAGGGGCTTATGAACACTGAAGCTTTCTTT. The variable domain in full, with the rest retrieved from reference TRBV30 and TRBJ1-1, is SQTIHQWPATLVQPVGSPLSLECTVEGTSNPNLYWYRQAAGRGLQLLFYSVGIGQISSEVPQNLSASRPQDRQFILSSKKLLLSDSGFYLCAWSVGQGLMNTEAFFGQGTRLTVV.

V and J are TRBV29-1 and TRBJ1-2; 7 bases map to TRBD1. The CDR3 extends over 13 amino acids. Trimming removed 3 bases from V and 7 bases from J; junction bases left unmatched: 8. The germline CDR1 and CDR2 sequences are SQVTM and ANQGSEA. The CDR3 DNA sequence: TGCAGCGTTGATCCGGGGACAGTCGGTGGCTACACCTTC. Translating it yields CSVDPGTVGGYTF.

The rearrangement joins TRBV7-3 to TRBJ2-2; D remains ambiguous. The V gene's germline CDR1 is SGHTA and CDR2 FQGTGA. Trimming left V 3 bases short and J 3 bases short, with 5 bases between. CDR3 length equals 13 residues. The CDR3 loop reads CASSFGDTGELFF. The CDR3 DNA is TGTGCCAGCAGCTTTGGAGACACCGGGGAGCTGTTTTTT.

The CDR3 here is CASRRLAGGELFF. CDR3 bases: TGTGCCAGCAGGCGACTAGCTGGCGGGGAGCTGTTTTTT. This chain joins TRBV6-5 and TRBJ2-2, with 7 bases that match TRBD2. Looked up from germline, CDR1 is MNHEY and CDR2 is SVGAGI. Trimming removed 6 bases from V and 7 bases from J; junction bases left unmatched: 5. This CDR3 is built from 13 residues.

The chain couples TRBV7-9 to TRBJ2-1, with TRBD2 matching 8 bases. This CDR3 comprises 15 residues. The V and J ends lost 3 bases and 5 bases, in that order; junction bases with no gene match: 6. Looked up from germline, CDR1 is SEHNR and CDR2 is FQNEAQ (reference sequence). The CDR3 nucleotides are TGTGCCAGCAGCTTGTTGCGGGAGGCCGACAATGAGCAGTTCTTC. Its protein is CASSLLREADNEQFF. The entire variable domain, with the rest obtained from reference TRBV7-9 and TRBJ2-1, is as follows: DTGVSQNPRHKITKRGQNVTFRCDPISEHNRLYWYRQTLGQGPEFLTYFQNEAQLEKSRLLSDRFSAERPKGSFSTLEIQRTEQGDSAMYLCASSLLREADNEQFFGPGTRLTVL.

V gene TRBV2 combines with J gene TRBJ2-3; D perhaps matches TRBD1 (6 bases). Germline V CDR1 and CDR2: SNHLY, FYNNEI. This CDR3 spans 15 amino acids. Trimming removed 6 bases at V and 0 bases at J, with 13 bases between. The chain's CDR3 is CASRTRDTSTDTQYF. DNA for the CDR3: TGTGCCAGCAGGACCCGGGACACTAGCACAGATACGCAGTATTTT.

The chain links TRBV12-2 to TRBJ2-7; TRBD2 was called by the table and not checked on the DNA. TRBV12-2 is a known pseudogene. The CDR3 runs to 16 residues. CDR3 in DNA: TGTGCAAGTCGCCACAATCCCCGGGAGGGCCCCTACGAGCAGTACTTC. Encoded protein: CASRHNPREGPYEQYF.

Here the CDR3 reads CSVEGGVGETQYF. CDR3 DNA: TGCAGCGTTGAGGGGGGAGTGGGGGAGACCCAGTACTTC. The chain carries TRBV29-1 and TRBJ2-5; D perhaps matches TRBD2 (6 bases). Germline assignment: CDR1 SQVTM and CDR2 ANQGSEA. V was pared by 3 bases and J by 5 bases, with 13 bases between. This CDR3 region has 13 residues.

The gene calls are TRBV4-3 and TRBJ1-1; TRBD1 matches 8 bases. The CDR3 runs to 17 residues. J lost 4 bases, V lost 4 bases, and 14 bases had no gene match. Germline V CDR1 and CDR2: LGHNA, YSLEER. CDR3 DNA sequence: TGCGCCAGCAGCCGACAGTCCTTCAGGGGGCTGGTCACTGAAGCTTTCTTT. Its protein is CASSRQSFRGLVTEAFF.

The chain recombines TRBV20-1 with TRBJ2-7, with D possibly being TRBD2 (6 bases). Germline lookup yields CDR1 DFQATT and CDR2 SNEGSKA (reference sequence). The CDR3 loop spans 11 amino acids. V was trimmed by 3 bases and J by 6 bases, leaving 9 bases between them. The CDR3 sequence is CSARGGAEQYF. The CDR3 coding sequence is TGCAGTGCTAGGGGCGGGGCCGAGCAGTACTTC.

This rearrangement joins TRBV6-1 to TRBJ1-1; D is ambiguous. The germline V gene encodes CDR1 MNHNS and CDR2 SASEGT. CDR3 length equals 13 residues. V lost 6 bases and J 4 bases, leaving 12 bases between the germline ends. The CDR3 protein is CASSGARATEAFF. CDR3 sequence (DNA): TGTGCCAGCAGCGGAGCCCGAGCCACTGAAGCTTTCTTT.

The V gene is TRBV7-2, the J gene TRBJ1-2; D gene unclear. The CDR3 extends over 15 amino acids. The germline V and J ends were trimmed by 3 bases and 0 bases, with 11 bases remaining between them. Germline CDR1 SGHTA, CDR2 FQGNSA. The CDR3 protein is CASSFQIGSNYGYTF. The DNA of the CDR3 is TGTGCCAGCAGCTTCCAAATCGGTTCTAACTATGGCTACACCTTC.

DNA of the CDR3: TGTGCCAGCAGCGCTTACTTAGCGGGGATTTCGGAGCAGTTCTTC. This translates into CASSAYLAGISEQFF. The chain combines TRBV7-8 with TRBJ2-1; 8 nucleotides align to TRBD2. The V segment lost 5 bases and the J segment 10 bases; nucleotides outside the gene matches: 13. Germline V gene lookup returns CDR1 SGHVS and CDR2 FQNEAQ. The CDR3 loop spans 15 amino acids.

The gene calls are TRBV30 and TRBJ2-4; 10 nucleotides agree with TRBD2. Germline CDR1 and CDR2: GTSNPN and SVGIG (reference sequence). The CDR3 contains 18 residues. The ends lost 5 bases at V and 2 bases at J; junction bases unmatched: 15. CDR3 DNA: TGTGCCTGGGCATCAAGCGGGAGGGCCGCGTTTTCCAAAAACATTCAGTACTTC. As protein: CAWASSGRAAFSKNIQYF. The entire variable domain, with the rest obtained from reference TRBV30 and TRBJ2-4, is as follows: SQTIHQWPATLVQPVGSPLSLECTVEGTSNPNLYWYRQAAGRGLQLLFYSVGIGQISSEVPQNLSASRPQDRQFILSSKKLLLSDSGFYLCAWASSGRAAFSKNIQYFGAGTRLSVL.

In DNA, the CDR3 is TGTGCCAGCAGTTACTTAAGAGCAGGGTACGAGCAGTACTTC. Its translation: CASSYLRAGYEQYF. This sequence joins TRBV6-5 and TRBJ2-7; tentatively, D is TRBD1 (5 bases). The CDR3 length is 14 residues. Per the germline V gene, CDR1 is MNHEY and CDR2 is SVGAGI. V shed 1 base and J shed 4 bases, with 11 bases lying between them.

V usage is TRBV11-3 and J usage is TRBJ2-1, with TRBD2 identical over 10 bases. J lost 7 bases, V lost 5 bases, and 8 bases had no gene match. Per germline, CDR1 SGHNT and CDR2 YENEEA. The CDR3 has 15 amino acids. The CDR3 is CASSLGTSERNEQFF. Written as DNA, the CDR3 is TGTGCCAGCAGCCTCGGGACTAGCGAAAGGAATGAGCAGTTCTTC.

The J gene is TRBJ2-2, the V gene TRBV7-2; the match to TRBD2 covers 11 bases. The V segment lost 6 bases and the J segment 4 bases; nucleotides outside the gene matches: 7. In germline, CDR1 is SGHTA, CDR2 FQGNSA. The CDR3 covers 16 residues. The CDR3 DNA reads TGTGCCAGCAGACCTCCGGGACTAGCGGCCACCGGGGAGCTGTTTTTT. Amino acids: CASRPPGLAATGELFF.